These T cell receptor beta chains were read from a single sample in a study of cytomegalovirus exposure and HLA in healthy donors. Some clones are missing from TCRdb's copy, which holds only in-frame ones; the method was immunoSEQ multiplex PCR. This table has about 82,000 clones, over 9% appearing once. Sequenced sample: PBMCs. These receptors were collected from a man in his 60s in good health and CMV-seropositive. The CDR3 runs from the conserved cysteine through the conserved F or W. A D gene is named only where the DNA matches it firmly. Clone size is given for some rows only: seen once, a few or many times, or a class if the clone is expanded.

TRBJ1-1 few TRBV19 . TGTGCCAGTAGTATCCATAGCACTGAAGCTTTCTTT CASSIHSTEAFF
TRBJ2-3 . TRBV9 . TGTGCCAGCAGAGTATACCCGGCCACAGATAAGCAGTATTTT CASRVYPATDKQYF
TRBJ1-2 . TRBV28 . TGTGCCAGCAGCCGAGGATCAGGGCAGGGAGGCTACACCTTC CASSRGSGQGGYTF
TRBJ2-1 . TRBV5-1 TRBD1 TGCGCCAGCAGCTTGGCGGGACAGAGATCCTACAATGAGCAGTTCTTC CASSLAGQRSYNEQFF
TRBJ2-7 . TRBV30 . TGTGCCTGGAGTGGGGGCACCCTAATGGACGAGCAGTACTTC CAWSGGTLMDEQYF
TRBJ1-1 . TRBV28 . TGTGCCAGCAGTTTATACCGGAGGTCCATGAACACTGAAGCTTTCTTT CASSLYRRSMNTEAFF
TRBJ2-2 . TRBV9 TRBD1 TGTGCCAGCAGCGCCTGGGACAGAAACTACGGGGAGCTGTTTTTT CASSAWDRNYGELFF
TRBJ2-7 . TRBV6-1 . TGTGCCAGCAGTGAATTCGTCTACGAGCAGTACTTC CASSEFVYEQYF
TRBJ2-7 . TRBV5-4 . TGTGCCAGCAGCTCTCGACTGTCGGCCGAGCAGTACTTC CASSSRLSAEQYF
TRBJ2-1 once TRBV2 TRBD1 TGTGCCAGTAGTAATTTAGGACAGGGGTCCTACAATGAGCAGTTCTTC CASSNLGQGSYNEQFF
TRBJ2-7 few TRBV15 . TGTGCCACCAGGGCGGTGATGGACGCGTCCCCTCGGCGGGACGAGCAGTACTTC CATRAVMDASPRRDEQYF
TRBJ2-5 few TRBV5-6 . TGTGCCAGCAGCTTGGCCGCGACTTACACGGGGACCCAGTACTTC CASSLAATYTGTQYF
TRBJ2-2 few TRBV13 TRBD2 TGTGCCAGCAGCTTAGCGGGGGGGACCGCGAACACCGGGGAGCTGTTTTTT CASSLAGGTANTGELFF
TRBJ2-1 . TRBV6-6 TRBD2 TGTGCCAGCACCCAACCGGGGGGGCGCGATAATGAGCAGTTCTTC CASTQPGGRDNEQFF
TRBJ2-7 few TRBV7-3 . TGTGCCAGCAGCGACGCGGGGGGACAGAAGAAGTACTTT CASSDAGGQKKYF
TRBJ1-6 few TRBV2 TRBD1 TGTGCCAGCAGCCTTGGACAGGGGGCCTATAATTCACCCCTCCACTTT CASSLGQGAYNSPLHF
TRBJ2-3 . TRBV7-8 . TGTGCCAGCAGCCTAGCAAGGGGGAAATTCACAGATACGCAGTATTTT CASSLARGKFTDTQYF
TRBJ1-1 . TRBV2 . TGTGCCATTACAGGTAACACTGAAGCTTTCTTT CAITGNTEAFF
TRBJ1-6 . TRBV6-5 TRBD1 TGTGCCAGCAGTTACCGCAGGGGGGCATCACCCCTCCACTTT CASSYRRGASPLHF
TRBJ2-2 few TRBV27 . TGTGCCAGCAGTTTCTGGGGCCCCACCGGGGAGCTGTTTTTT CASSFWGPTGELFF
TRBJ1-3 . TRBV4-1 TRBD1 TGCGCCAGCAGCCAGTCCGGGACAGGGAACTTCAACTCTGGAAACACCATATATTTT CASSQSGTGNFNSGNTIYF
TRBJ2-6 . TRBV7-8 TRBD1 TGTGCCAGCAGCTTAGGGGGACAGGTCTCTGGGGCCAACGTCCTGACTTTC CASSLGGQVSGANVLTF
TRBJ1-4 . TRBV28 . TGTGCCAGCAGGACGGACTCTGCAACTAATGAAAAACTGTTTTTT CASRTDSATNEKLFF
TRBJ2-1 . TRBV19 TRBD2 TGTGCCAGTGAGGGACTAGCGGGAGTCTTGGGTAATGAGCAGTTCTTC CASEGLAGVLGNEQFF
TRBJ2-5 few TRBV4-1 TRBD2 TGCGCCAGCAGCCTGGGACTAGCGGGGAAGGAGACCCAGTACTTC CASSLGLAGKETQYF
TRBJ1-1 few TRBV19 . TGTGCCAGTGGTACCCTGACACCGGTGGGCACTGAAGCTTTCTTT CASGTLTPVGTEAFF
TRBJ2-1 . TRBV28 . TGTGCCAGCAGTCCCGCTCGACGGGACAATGAGCAGTTCTTC CASSPARRDNEQFF
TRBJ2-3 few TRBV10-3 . TGTGCCATCAGTGAGTTATCTGATACGCAGTATTTT CAISELSDTQYF
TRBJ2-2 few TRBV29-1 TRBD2 TGCAGCGTAACTAGCGGGACGAACACCGGGGAGCTGTTTTTT CSVTSGTNTGELFF
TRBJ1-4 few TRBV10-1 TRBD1 TGCGCCAGCAGTCCCGGGACAGCAAATGAAAAACTGTTTTTT CASSPGTANEKLFF
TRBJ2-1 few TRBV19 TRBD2 TGTGCCAGTAGCGGGACTAGCGGTGGTGAGCAGTTCTTC CASSGTSGGEQFF
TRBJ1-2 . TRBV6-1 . TGTGCCAGCAGTGAAGCGGGGACATCTTTGGGTGGCTACACCTTC CASSEAGTSLGGYTF
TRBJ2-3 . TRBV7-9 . TGTGCCAGCAGCTTAGATAGCCGGAGGGATACGCAGTATTTT CASSLDSRRDTQYF
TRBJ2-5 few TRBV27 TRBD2 TGTGCCAGCAGTTTATTGGCGGGAGGAGAGACCCAGTACTTC CASSLLAGGETQYF
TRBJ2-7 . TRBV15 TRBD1 TGTGCCACCAGCAGAGCCGGGGACAGGGTGTACGAGCAGTACTTC CATSRAGDRVYEQYF
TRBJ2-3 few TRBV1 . TGCACCAGCAGCCAAGATCCCCCTAGCGGGAGTTCGGTTATCACAGATACGCAGTATTTT CTSSQDPPSGSSVITDTQYF
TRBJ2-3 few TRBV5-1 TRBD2 TGCGCCAGCAGCGTGGGACTAGCGGGAGTAATGTCAGATACGCAGTATTTT CASSVGLAGVMSDTQYF